The next 30 T cell receptor beta chains were all read from a single sample in a study of T cells in Graves' hyperthyroidism and ophthalmopathy. Amplified TCR beta CDR3 regions came from RNA transcripts. HTBI primers were used for first-round RT-PCR of the TCR CDR3. TCRdb passed the multiplex PCR reads through MiXCR, listing each CDR3 protein once. The data show about 480,000 distinct CDR3 sequences, 22% seen once. Sequencing input: blood. These receptors were obtained from a woman in her seventies with Graves' ophthalmopathy.

Of note for this clonotype: A much larger clone differs from this one at a single base, so this may be a read error. J is TRBJ2-3 and V is TRBV28, with 7 bases aligning to TRBD2. This CDR3 is 15 amino acids long. CDR1 is MDHEN, CDR2 SYDVKM, per germline. The CDR3 reads CASRRRELSTDTRYF. The CDR3, as DNA: TGTGCCAGCAGACGGCGGGAGCTAAGCACAGATACGCGGTATTTT.

This clonotype was recorded once. The rearrangement uses TRBV19 and TRBJ2-5, with 8 positions matching TRBD2. The CDR3 sequence is 16 residues long. V was clipped by 5 bases and J by 9 bases; unmatched bases: 17. The germline gives CDR1 LNHDA, CDR2 SQIVND (reference sequence). The DNA of the CDR3 is TGTGCCAGTAGTCCCCGTGGAGCGGGAGCACTGGAGGCCCAGTACTTC. This gives the protein CASSPRGAGALEAQYF.

This clonotype occurred many times. The CDR3 nucleotides read TGTGCCAGCAGCTCCCTCCTTAGCGGGGCCACACAAGAGACCCAGTACTTC. It is translated as CASSSLLSGATQETQYF. The genes are TRBV11-2 and TRBJ2-5; 8 nucleotides line up with TRBD2. J lost 2 bases, V lost 4 bases, and 12 bases had no gene match. The CDR3 length is 17 residues. Germline values: CDR1 SGHAT, CDR2 FQNNGV.

The chain has TRBV6-1 and TRBJ1-6; 10 nucleotides match TRBD1. The CDR3 contains 15 residues. J gave up 12 bases and V 6 bases, and 11 bases lay outside the gene matches. Looked up from germline, CDR1 is MNHNS and CDR2 is SASEGT. The CDR3 reads CASSPLGTGDVPLHF. CDR3 DNA sequence: TGTGCCAGCAGCCCCTTAGGGACAGGGGACGTACCCCTCCACTTT.

A word on this clonotype: Germline and junction disagree at one end, which may indicate a read error. The chain links TRBV7-2 to TRBJ1-5, with 7 bases lining up with TRBD1. The CDR3 runs to 15 residues. Per germline, CDR1 SGHTA and CDR2 FQGNSA. The CDR3 spells CASGFTGTEYQPQHF. The DNA for the CDR3 is TGTGCCAGCGGCTTTACCGGGACAGAGTATCAGCCCCAGCATTTT.

In this sample, this clonotype turned up a few times. The J gene is TRBJ2-5, the V gene TRBV11-2; D possibly corresponds to TRBD2 (5 bases). The CDR3 has 15 residues. V was cut by 3 bases and J by 0 bases, with 11 bases left in between. Germline V lookup: CDR1 SGHAT, CDR2 FQNNGV. DNA of the CDR3: TGTGCCAGCAGCTTTAGGAGGCTCTACCAAGAGACCCAGTACTTC. Translating it yields CASSFRRLYQETQYF.

The table lists this clonotype with a few counts. This chain joins TRBV3-1 and TRBJ1-1, with 10 bases that match TRBD1. The CDR3 is 15 residues long. In germline, CDR1 is LGHDT, CDR2 YNNKEL (reference sequence). The ends lost 4 bases at V and 6 bases at J; junction bases unmatched: 8. CDR3 DNA: TGTGCCAGCAGCCTCCCGGGACAGGGGAGTGCTGAAGCTTTCTTT. It is translated as CASSLPGQGSAEAFF.

This clonotype was counted many times. The chain links TRBV6-2 or TRBV6-3 to TRBJ2-5, with 10 bases aligning to TRBD2. Germline CDR1 and CDR2: MNHEY and SVGEGT. Trimming took 2 bases from V and 5 from J; bases not matched to a gene: 14. CDR3 size: 18 residues. This CDR3 reads CASSYVFGLAGARETQYF. The CDR3 region has the DNA TGTGCCAGCAGTTACGTTTTCGGGCTAGCGGGAGCCCGCGAGACCCAGTACTTC.

The J gene is TRBJ2-5, the V gene TRBV20-1, with D possibly being TRBD1 or TRBD2 (6 bases each). The V gene lost 4 bases and the J gene lost 5 bases, with 20 bases spanning the gap. Germline V gene lookup returns CDR1 DFQATT and CDR2 SNEGSKA (reference sequence). CDR3 length equals 15 residues. DNA of the CDR3: TGCAGTGCTACCCCAGGGGCCCTAGGGGGGGAGACCCAGTACTTC. Translating it yields CSATPGALGGETQYF.

This clonotype showed up just a few times. The chain carries TRBV5-4 and TRBJ2-2; D is perhaps TRBD2 (6 bases). CDR1 and CDR2 (germline): SGHNT, YYREEE (reference sequence). V was pared by 4 bases and J by 2 bases, with 15 bases between. This CDR3 spans 16 amino acids. The CDR3 bases are TGTGCCAGCAGCCCAGTGGCTAGCGCCAACACCGGGGAGCTGTTTTTT. Translating it yields CASSPVASANTGELFF.

The rearrangement joins TRBV12-3 or TRBV12-4 to TRBJ2-7; D remains unclear. Trimming took 3 bases from V and 2 from J, leaving 17 bases between them. This CDR3 region has 16 residues. The CDR3 region has the DNA TGTGCCAGCAGTTTTAATGCACTCGGAATCACCTACGAGCAGTACTTC. Encoded protein: CASSFNALGITYEQYF.

This clonotype was detected ten times or more. This sequence joins TRBV2 and TRBJ2-1; 7 nucleotides line up with TRBD2. The germline V gene has CDR1 SNHLY and CDR2 FYNNEI. J was trimmed by 4 bases and V by 7 bases; bases with no gene match: 10. The CDR3 is 15 amino acids. DNA of the CDR3: TGTGCCAGCAAGGGTCTAGCGGAGGGGTACAATGAGCAGTTCTTC. Translation: CASKGLAEGYNEQFF.

This clonotype appeared a few times. The genes are TRBV20-1 and TRBJ2-3; the match to TRBD2 covers 16 bases. The CDR3 totals 16 residues. The germline V gene encodes CDR1 DFQATT and CDR2 SNEGSKA (reference sequence). V trimming: 5 bases; J trimming: 1 base; junction bases outside the gene matches: 3. The DNA of the CDR3 is TGCAGTGCTGTGGGACTAGCGGGAGGGCGCACAGATACGCAGTATTTT. Its protein product is CSAVGLAGGRTDTQYF.

This clonotype came up a few times. The V gene is TRBV6-1, the J gene TRBJ2-1, with 11 bases that match TRBD2. Germline V gives CDR1 MNHNS, CDR2 SASEGT. The CDR3 runs to 17 residues. Trimming removed 5 bases from V and 4 bases from J; junction bases left unmatched: 10. The CDR3 is CASSPQGLAEIYNEQFF. CDR3 coding DNA: TGTGCCAGCAGTCCGCAGGGACTAGCGGAAATTTACAATGAGCAGTTCTTC.

The rearrangement uses TRBV2 and TRBJ2-7; D gene uncertain. With 4 bases removed from V and 1 base from J, the gap between germline ends came to 8 bases. The length of the CDR3 is 13 residues. CDR1 is SNHLY, CDR2 FYNNEI, per germline. CDR3 sequence: CASSAVGSYEQYF. Written as DNA, the CDR3 is TGTGCCAGCAGTGCTGTAGGGTCCTACGAGCAGTACTTC.

This clonotype was detected ten times or more. The chain joins TRBV2 to TRBJ2-7; TRBD2 aligns across 7 bases. Germline V gene lookup returns CDR1 SNHLY and CDR2 FYNNEI. This CDR3 contains 14 residues. With 7 bases clipped from V and 0 bases from J, the junction kept 6 bases outside the gene matches. The CDR3 region is CASKSRGSSYEQYF. The DNA for the CDR3 is TGTGCCAGCAAGTCGCGGGGGAGCTCCTACGAGCAGTACTTC.

This clonotype showed up just a few times. The rearrangement uses TRBV20-1 and TRBJ2-7, with a tentative D call TRBD2 (6 bases). Between the trimmed V and J ends, which lost 6 bases and 6 bases, there was a span of 12 bases. There are 11 residues in the CDR3. Germline values: CDR1 DFQATT, CDR2 SNEGSKA (reference sequence). The CDR3 here is CSAKGLREQYF. DNA of the CDR3: TGCAGTGCAAAGGGACTCCGCGAGCAGTACTTC.

This rearrangement joins TRBV4-1 to TRBJ2-2; possible D gene TRBD1, 6 bases. This CDR3 comprises 18 residues. The V end lost 1 base, the J end lost 5 bases, and 20 bases lay between the germline ends. CDR1 MGHRA and CDR2 YSYEKL come from the germline V gene. For the CDR3, the DNA is TGCGCCAGCAGCCAAGGATTTTTGGGGACAAGTTTGACCGGGGAGCTGTTTTTT. Translation gives CASSQGFLGTSLTGELFF.

CDR3 amino acids: CAWSRGGDNQPQHF. CDR3 sequence (DNA): TGTGCCTGGAGTAGGGGAGGGGATAATCAGCCCCAGCATTTT. The V gene is TRBV30, the J gene TRBJ1-5; D is perhaps TRBD1 (5 bases). The length of the CDR3 is 14 residues. Trimming took off 2 bases at V and 4 bases at J, with 12 bases between the two ends. Germline-derived CDR1 and CDR2 are GTSNPN and SVGIG (reference sequence).

This rearrangement joins TRBV20-1 to TRBJ2-7, with 14 nucleotides matching TRBD2. The CDR3 runs 17 residues. Germline V gives CDR1 DFQATT, CDR2 SNEGSKA (reference sequence). V was pared by 3 bases and J by 0 bases, with 7 bases of the junction left unmatched. The CDR3 region is CSASVGTSGGRSYEQYF. CDR3 sequence (DNA): TGCAGTGCTAGTGTCGGGACTAGCGGGGGTCGCTCCTACGAGCAGTACTTC.

The V and J genes are TRBV5-1 and TRBJ2-2; the D gene is possibly TRBD2 (5 bases). Trimming took 8 bases from V and 2 from J, leaving 16 bases between them. CDR1 and CDR2 (germline): SGHRS, YFSETQ. This CDR3 has 15 amino acids. The CDR3 DNA reads TGCGCCAGTTCTGAGCGGATCATTAACACCGGGGAGCTGTTTTTT. This gives the protein CASSERIINTGELFF.

This clonotype was seen a single time. The DNA is left out, because the CDR3 cannot be placed on it with certainty; the CDR3 is given as TCRdb lists it. The chain employs TRBV25-1 and TRBJ2-2; the table names TRBD2, a call not compared with the DNA. Germline V lookup: CDR1 MGHDK, CDR2 SYGVNS. The CDR3 is 17 residues long, counting both termini. Here the CDR3 reads CASSEYRKAGDPGSCFF.

The chain has TRBV6-5 and TRBJ2-5, with D perhaps TRBD2 (5 bases). Germline loops: CDR1 MNHEY, CDR2 SVGAGI. This CDR3 region has 15 residues. V was pared by 2 bases and J by 5 bases, with 15 bases between. This chain's CDR3 is CASSYISGYGETQYF. The CDR3 coding sequence is TGTGCCAGCAGTTACATTTCGGGGTACGGGGAGACCCAGTACTTC.

This clonotype was counted between two and nine times. The gene calls are TRBV2 and TRBJ2-7; a weak D match, TRBD1 (6 bases). This CDR3 has 14 amino acids. CDR1 and CDR2 (germline): SNHLY, FYNNEI. Trimming took 8 bases from V and 0 from J, leaving 14 bases between them. In DNA form, the CDR3 reads TGTGCCAGCGAGGGGAGACAGGTCTCCTACGAGCAGTACTTC. As protein: CASEGRQVSYEQYF. The complete variable domain, with remaining parts taken from reference TRBV2 and TRBJ2-7, reads EPEVTQTPSHQVTQMGQEVILRCVPISNHLYFYWYRQILGQKVEFLVSFYNNEISEKSEIFDDQFSVERPDGSNFTLKIRSTKLEDSAMYFCASEGRQVSYEQYFGPGTRLTVT.

This clonotype showed up many times. The rearrangement joins TRBV7-9 to TRBJ1-2; D may be TRBD1 (5 bases). The CDR3 spans 12 residues. CDR1 is SEHNR, CDR2 FQNEAQ, per germline (reference sequence). V was cut by 3 bases and J by 6 bases, with 8 bases left in between. The CDR3 is CASSFGRDGYTF. CDR3 nucleotide sequence: TGTGCCAGCAGCTTCGGCAGGGATGGCTACACCTTC. Using reference TRBV7-9 and TRBJ1-2 for the parts outside the CDR3, the full variable domain is DTGVSQNPRHKITKRGQNVTFRCDPISEHNRLYWYRQTLGQGPEFLTYFQNEAQLEKSRLLSDRFSAERPKGSFSTLEIQRTEQGDSAMYLCASSFGRDGYTFGSGTRLTVV.

This clonotype was picked up one time. This chain uses TRBV27 with TRBJ2-1, with 10 bases aligning to TRBD1. The CDR3 totals 16 residues. Germline V CDR1 and CDR2: MNHEY, SMNVEV (reference sequence). Unmatched junction bases numbered 8, after V lost 2 bases and J lost 7 bases. The CDR3 protein is CASSLGQGQGRNEQFF. The CDR3 DNA is TGTGCCAGCAGTTTAGGTCAGGGACAGGGGAGGAATGAGCAGTTCTTC.

The rearrangement links TRBV12-3 or TRBV12-4 to TRBJ2-7; D is perhaps TRBD1 (5 bases). The CDR3 is made up of 13 amino acids. V was shortened by 6 bases and J by 5 bases, with 14 bases between the two germline ends. CDR3 in amino acids: CASSQQIRDEQYF. In DNA form, the CDR3 reads TGTGCCAGCAGCCAACAGATCAGGGACGAGCAGTACTTC.

This clonotype was seen more than once but under ten times. The chain links TRBV6-2 or TRBV6-3 to TRBJ2-1; D may correspond to TRBD1 or TRBD2 (5 bases each). Per germline, CDR1 MNHEY and CDR2 SVGEGT. V lost 0 bases to trimming and J lost 5 bases, with 11 bases between them. The CDR3 runs to 15 residues. The CDR3 nucleotides read TGTGCCAGCAGTTACTCGACTGGGGGTGACAATGAGCAGTTCTTC. It translates to CASSYSTGGDNEQFF.

This clonotype was counted only a few times. The genes are TRBV10-3 and TRBJ1-5, with 9 positions matching TRBD1. The ends lost 10 bases at V and 0 bases at J; junction bases unmatched: 25. Germline V gives CDR1 ENHRY, CDR2 SYGVKD. The CDR3 runs 21 residues. CDR3 protein: CATRGTRPGTGTLDSNQPQHF. The CDR3 DNA reads as TGTGCCACCCGGGGGACGAGGCCCGGGACAGGGACACTCGATAGCAATCAGCCCCAGCATTTT.

The J gene is TRBJ1-5, the V gene TRBV6-1, with 7 bases that match TRBD1. CDR1 and CDR2 (germline): MNHNS, SASEGT. The CDR3 has 16 residues. The V and J ends lost 2 bases and 3 bases, in that order; junction bases with no gene match: 7. The CDR3 spells CASSEPQGPPNQPQHF. The CDR3 region has the DNA TGTGCCAGCAGTGAACCACAGGGGCCGCCCAATCAGCCCCAGCATTTT.